This is a list of T cell receptor beta chains from one sample in a study of blood T cell repertoires in COVID-19. Sequencing used immunoSEQ multiplex PCR; TCRdb keeps in-frame clones, though not all of them. The table records approximately 290,000 clones, approximately 85% of them present only once. Sequencing was carried out using PBMCs or T cells enriched from blood (not recorded which). These TCRs come from a woman in her twenties or thirties who had recovered from COVID-19. CDR3s include the opening cysteine and the closing phenylalanine or tryptophan. Fields, in order: V gene, J gene, CDR3 protein.

>TRBV6-5|TRBJ2-7
CASSLSGYEQYF
>TRBV6-2/TRBV6-3|TRBJ2-5
CASSRGLAGRQETQYF
>TRBV9|TRBJ1-3
CASSAILDSSGNTIYF
>TRBV2|TRBJ1-4
CASSERGPLFF
>TRBV10-1|TRBJ2-2
CASSDFAGGNTGELFF
>TRBV7-7|TRBJ2-5
CASSLTRGETQYF
>TRBV6-2/TRBV6-3|TRBJ2-1
CASSYKRGGLNEQFF
>TRBV27|TRBJ1-2
CASSFRTGLGYTF
>TRBV12-3/TRBV12-4|TRBJ1-1
CASSRQTDTEAFF
>TRBV27|TRBJ1-1
CASSFGTANTEAFF
>TRBV27|TRBJ2-2
CASSPPGSGELFF
>TRBV3-1/TRBV3-2|TRBJ2-1
CASSPFSGVSYNEQFF
>TRBV7-9|TRBJ1-4
CASSLGMANEKLFF
>TRBV6-5|TRBJ1-2
CASSFSDRAYGYTF
>TRBV19|TRBJ2-1
CASSLVGHNYNEQFF
>TRBV3-1/TRBV3-2|TRBJ2-7
CASSQARGTYEQYF
>TRBV19|TRBJ2-3
CASSIRGVRDTQYF
>TRBV4-1|TRBJ2-3
CASSQEELAGGNTQYF
>TRBV4-1|TRBJ1-5
CASSQSVTRGLNQPQHF
>TRBV9|TRBJ1-1
CASSPQRSNTEAFF
>TRBV6-5|TRBJ2-5
CASTWTSGTETQYF
>TRBV9|TRBJ2-1
CASSVVGGLAANEQFF
>TRBV5-1|TRBJ1-2
CASSLLTGTGGDYGYTF
>TRBV6-5|TRBJ2-1
CASSYSGVNEQFF
>TRBV6-5|TRBJ1-1
CASRVDWETEAFF
>TRBV2|TRBJ2-3
CASSVQAVADTQYF
>TRBV28|TRBJ2-1
CASRGSGSKYNEQFF
>TRBV5-1|TRBJ2-2
CASSGGSATGELFF
>TRBV27|TRBJ1-1
CASSPDRALMVRSEAFF
>TRBV7-2|TRBJ2-4
CASSAAGSGVQYF
>TRBV28|TRBJ1-1
CASSSLPGQGIMNTEAFF
>TRBV19|TRBJ2-7
CASSGQGADEQYF
>TRBV7-8|TRBJ2-5
CASSPDRAQETQYF
>TRBV5-4|TRBJ2-5
CASSSPTSGGNPGETQYF
>TRBV30|TRBJ2-3
CAWTTLAGVTDTQYF
>TRBV11-3|TRBJ2-1
CASSLSGVSYNEQFF
>TRBV6-1|TRBJ1-3
CASSETPDSSGNTIYF
>TRBV24-1|TRBJ1-2
CATSDYGVGWGPSGYTF
>TRBV9|TRBJ1-1
CARRQGVGNTEAFF
>TRBV27|TRBJ2-2
CASTWGYPGTGELFF
>TRBV3-1/TRBV3-2|TRBJ1-1
CASSHLPGTAKNTEAFF
>TRBV28|TRBJ1-2
CASSLRGGSNYGYTF
>TRBV18|TRBJ1-4
CASSPITGEKLFF
>TRBV28|TRBJ2-3
CASSSPISGGRDTQYF
>TRBV6-5|TRBJ1-1
CASSYSTRTEAFF
>TRBV28|TRBJ1-1
CASSYEDSSNTEAFF
>TRBV27|TRBJ2-2
CASSSPIYGAIGELFF
>TRBV19|TRBJ2-3
CASSAPGRGGGKNTQYF
>TRBV19|TRBJ2-1
CASSFRTGRVSYNEQFF
>TRBV3-1/TRBV3-2|TRBJ2-7
CASSFVGASGGEQYF
>TRBV11-2|TRBJ2-1
CASSGGLAGGLERDEQFF
>TRBV19|TRBJ1-5
CASTPAGGRRNQPQHF
>TRBV2|TRBJ2-7
CASIFLYEQYF
>TRBV11-2|TRBJ1-1
CASSFSSEAFF
>TRBV11-1|TRBJ2-1
CASARGTSVYNEQFF
>TRBV7-9|TRBJ2-3
CASSGSPVGGTTDTQYF
>TRBV29-1|TRBJ2-5
CSCSGRRFEETQYF
>TRBV9|TRBJ1-1
CASSVDPFDRDKYLNTEAFF
>TRBV28|TRBJ2-4
CASSLGGLTLAKNIQYF
>TRBV14|TRBJ1-1
CASSRGLNTEAFF